This is a list of T cell receptor beta chains from one sample in a study of response to subunit inactivated influenza vaccine. TCRdb recomputed calls from the RT-PCR reads with MiXCR, one row per CDR3 protein. Seen here are roughly 570,000 distinct CDR3 sequences, roughly 15% observed once, and the top ten hold over 8.5%. The sample in question was PBMCs from blood, obtained 12 days after vaccination. These receptors were collected from a man in his forties or fifties who received an inactivated influenza vaccine. CDR3s include the opening cysteine and the closing phenylalanine or tryptophan. A D gene is named only where the DNA matches it firmly. The listing skips clone size in some rows; elsewhere it reads once, few, many or a size class.

few	TRBD2	TRBV12-3/TRBV12-4	TRBJ2-4	TGTGCCAGCAGTCTCCTAGCGGGAGCAGCCAAAAACATTCAGTACTTC	CASSLLAGAAKNIQYF
few	.	TRBV18	TRBJ1-1	TGTGCCAGCTCACCGAAACGACGGAAACTGAACACTGAAGCTTTCTTT	CASSPKRRKLNTEAFF
few	TRBD1	TRBV12-3/TRBV12-4	TRBJ1-1	TGTGCCAGCAGACAGACAGGGGCTAACACTGAAGCTTTCTTT	CASRQTGANTEAFF
few	.	TRBV20-1	TRBJ1-2	TGCAGCCCACTTCCCACGTATGGCTACACCTTC	CSPLPTYGYTF
few	TRBD2	TRBV10-2	TRBJ2-7	TGCGCCAGCAGTGAGTATAGCGGGAGCTCCTACGAGCAGTACTTC	CASSEYSGSSYEQYF
.	.	TRBV20-1	TRBJ2-1	TGCAGTGCTCCGACCCGGGGGCAGGGGAACTCCTACAATGAGCAGTTCTTC	CSAPTRGQGNSYNEQFF
.	.	TRBV6-1	TRBJ2-3	TGTGCCAGCAGTGACGTGCAGTATTTT	CASSDVQYF
.	.	TRBV6-1	TRBJ1-1	TGTGCCAGCAGTGAATACGGGGGCCTGAACACTGAAGCTTTCTTT	CASSEYGGLNTEAFF
many	.	TRBV15	TRBJ2-7	TGTGCCACCAGCAGAAAACAGGGCTACGAGCAGTACTTC	CATSRKQGYEQYF
few	TRBD1	TRBV12-3/TRBV12-4	TRBJ2-2	TGTGCCAGTACCACAGGGGGCTACACCGGGGAGCTGTTTTTT	CASTTGGYTGELFF
many	.	TRBV6-2/TRBV6-3	TRBJ2-7	TGTGCCAGCAGTTCCAACGGGGCCTACGAGCAGTACTTC	CASSSNGAYEQYF
few	.	TRBV7-3	TRBJ2-1	TGTGCCAGCAGCCTACCGGGACAGCCAGCGGGACAAGGGATCAATGAGCAGTTCTTC	CASSLPGQPAGQGINEQFF
.	.	TRBV7-3	TRBJ2-1	TGTGCCAGCAGCCTAGGGTATTCTGGTGTTGAGCAGTTCTTC	CASSLGYSGVEQFF
few	.	TRBV5-6	TRBJ2-2	TGTGCCAGCAGCTTACAGGGACTGTACACCGGGGAGCTGTTTTTT	CASSLQGLYTGELFF
.	.	TRBV5-1	TRBJ1-1	TGCGCCAGCAGGTCCCCGGGACGGCCGAACACTGAAGCTTTCTTT	CASRSPGRPNTEAFF
.	TRBD2	TRBV7-9	TRBJ2-7	TGTGCCAGCAGCTTAGAACGACTAGCGGGAGGGGATGAGCAGTACTTC	CASSLERLAGGDEQYF
.	.	TRBV10-3	TRBJ2-7	TGTGCCATCAGTGAAGCAGGGCCTTCCGAGCAGTACTTC	CAISEAGPSEQYF
.	TRBD2	TRBV12-3/TRBV12-4	TRBJ2-1	TGTGCCAGCACAATACCCCAACTAGCGGAGCAGTTCTTC	CASTIPQLAEQFF
few	TRBD2	TRBV27	TRBJ2-2	TGTGCCAGCAGTTTATACCGGGAGGTCCCCCTCACCGGGGAGCTGTTTTTT	CASSLYREVPLTGELFF
.	.	TRBV2	TRBJ1-4	TGTGCCAGCAGTACTGTGGTACATACAACTAATGAAAAACTGTTTTTT	CASSTVVHTTNEKLFF
few	TRBD1	TRBV2	TRBJ1-1	TGTGCCAGCAGCGGACAGGGAGGATTGGCTTTCTTT	CASSGQGGLAFF
.	.	TRBV20-1	TRBJ2-4	TGCAGTGCTAGCTATTTCGCGGCCTTAGCCAAAAACATTCAGTACTTC	CSASYFAALAKNIQYF
.	.	TRBV11-3	TRBJ2-2	TGTGCCAGCACCCTTGACCCCAGTACCGGGGAGCTGTTTTTT	CASTLDPSTGELFF
few	.	TRBV3-1	TRBJ2-5	TGTGCCAGCAGGGGGGCCGGACGGGAAGAGACCCAGTACTTC	CASRGAGREETQYF
.	.	TRBV12-3/TRBV12-4	TRBJ2-5	TGTGCCAGCAGTACGCGGGACAGCTTGCAAGAGACCCAGTACTTC	CASSTRDSLQETQYF
few	.	TRBV12-3/TRBV12-4	TRBJ2-2	TGTGCCAGCAGGGGAGGGGAGCTGTTTTTT	CASRGGELFF